Sequencing of this TCR beta chain was carried out in a study of T cell responses to AZD1222 COVID-19 vaccine. For this clone: What it binds is not known.

General observations from the study: Repertoires were sampled only after the peak T cell response. A reported finding is that nearly half of spike-specific TCRs target unmutated variant regions. Vaccination with two AZD1222 doses was followed by a rise in Spike-specific TCR breadth and depth. Donors were mostly white British, more females; clonal diversity possibly underestimated.

Measured with immunoSEQ multiplex PCR; TCRdb has only the in-frame clones, and not every one. Found here are about 86,000 clones, 70% to 90% of them singletons; the top ten hold approximately 10%. V was trimmed by 6 bases and J by 3 bases, leaving 8 bases between them. CDR1 and CDR2 (germline): MNHEY, SVGAGI. The length of the CDR3 is 12 residues. The sequences come from peripheral blood, collected on day 0 of MenACWY control vaccination. This chain uses TRBV6-5 with TRBJ1-1; D gene uncertain. This receptor was identified in an adult in good health. This chain's CDR3 is CASRDRYTEAFF. As DNA, the CDR3 is TGTGCCAGCAGGGATAGGTACACTGAAGCTTTCTTT.